The subject of this entry is one TCR beta chain. Its antigen is still unknown. This record comes from a study of early stage breast cancer tumors. Study information: Most invasive tumors, twelve of 16, were ER+/PR+/HER2-. Study-wide points: In about 85% of the 16 patients, blood comparison separated tumor from normal breast. Unsorted bulk genomic DNA sequencing lacked pairing and functional marker data.

Blood replicates held 0.5 ug DNA, tumor or normal breast about 1.5 ug, two each. The assay was immunoSEQ multiplex PCR, and TCRdb's table has in-frame clones only and misses some. The profile shows about 70,000 clones, approximately 84% of them singletons. Looked up from germline, CDR1 is SGHTA and CDR2 is FQGTGA. The CDR3 runs to 13 residues. V was shortened by 5 bases and J by 10 bases, with 15 bases between the two germline ends. The TCR originated in a person between 35 and 49 years old with breast cancer. This chain connects TRBV7-3 to TRBJ2-1, with D perhaps matching TRBD1 (6 bases). The source material was blood. The CDR3 is CASSGTGTQEQFF. CDR3 coding DNA: TGTGCCAGCAGCGGCACCGGGACACAAGAGCAGTTCTTC.